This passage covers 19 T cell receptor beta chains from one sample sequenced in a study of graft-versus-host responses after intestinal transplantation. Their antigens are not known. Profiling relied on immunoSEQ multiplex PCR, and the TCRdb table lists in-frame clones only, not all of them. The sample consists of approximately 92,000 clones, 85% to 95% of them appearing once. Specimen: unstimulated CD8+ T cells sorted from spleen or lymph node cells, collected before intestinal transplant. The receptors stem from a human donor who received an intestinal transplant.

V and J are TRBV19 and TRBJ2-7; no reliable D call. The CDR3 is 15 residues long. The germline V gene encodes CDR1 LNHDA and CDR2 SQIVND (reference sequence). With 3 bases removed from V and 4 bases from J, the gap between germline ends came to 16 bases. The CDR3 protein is CASSIGAGPPYEQYF. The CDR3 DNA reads TGTGCCAGTAGTATCGGCGCCGGGCCGCCTTACGAGCAGTACTTC. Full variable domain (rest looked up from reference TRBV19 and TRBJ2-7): DGGITQSPKYLFRKEGQNVTLSCEQNLNHDAMYWYRQDPGQGLRLIYYSQIVNDFQKGDIAEGYSVSREKKESFPLTVTSAQKNPTAFYLCASSIGAGPPYEQYFGPGTRLTVT.

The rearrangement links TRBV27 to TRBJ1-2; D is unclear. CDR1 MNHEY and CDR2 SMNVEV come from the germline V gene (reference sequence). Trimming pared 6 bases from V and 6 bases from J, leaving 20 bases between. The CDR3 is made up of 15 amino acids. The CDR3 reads CASSLSRAPRDGYTF. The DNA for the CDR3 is TGTGCCAGCAGCCTAAGCCGGGCGCCTAGGGATGGCTACACCTTC.

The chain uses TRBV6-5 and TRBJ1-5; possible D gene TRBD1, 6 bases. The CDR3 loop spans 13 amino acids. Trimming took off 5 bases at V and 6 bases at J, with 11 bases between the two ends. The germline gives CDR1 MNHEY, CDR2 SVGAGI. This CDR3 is CASSQGLSQPQHF. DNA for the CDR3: TGTGCCAGCAGTCAGGGGTTGAGTCAGCCCCAGCATTTT.

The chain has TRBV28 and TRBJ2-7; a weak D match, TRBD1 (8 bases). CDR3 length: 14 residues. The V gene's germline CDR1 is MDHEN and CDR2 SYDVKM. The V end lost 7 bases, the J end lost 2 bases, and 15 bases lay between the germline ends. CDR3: CASTIQGGTYEQYF. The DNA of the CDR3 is TGTGCCAGCACTATACAGGGGGGGACCTACGAGCAGTACTTC.

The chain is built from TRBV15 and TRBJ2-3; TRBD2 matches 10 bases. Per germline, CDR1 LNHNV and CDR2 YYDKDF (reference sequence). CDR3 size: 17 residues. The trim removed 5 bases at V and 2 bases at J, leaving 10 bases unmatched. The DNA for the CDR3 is TGTGCCACCAGCGGAAGCTGGACTAGCGGAATCACAGATACGCAGTATTTT. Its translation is CATSGSWTSGITDTQYF.

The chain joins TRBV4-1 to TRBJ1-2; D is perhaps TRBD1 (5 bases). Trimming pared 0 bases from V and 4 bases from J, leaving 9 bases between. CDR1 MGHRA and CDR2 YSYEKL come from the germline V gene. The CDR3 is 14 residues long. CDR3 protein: CASSQETVVYGYTF. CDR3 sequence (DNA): TGCGCCAGCAGCCAAGAGACAGTAGTCTATGGCTACACCTTC.

This CDR3 is CASSQDAIGGRDGTQYF. Written as DNA, the CDR3 is TGCGCCAGCAGCCAAGACGCGATCGGGGGGCGGGACGGGACCCAGTACTTC. The chain couples TRBV4-1 to TRBJ2-5; weak D call: TRBD2 (7 bases). This CDR3 has 17 residues. The germline V gene encodes CDR1 MGHRA and CDR2 YSYEKL. Trimming cost V 0 bases and J 7 bases, with 21 bases left between them.

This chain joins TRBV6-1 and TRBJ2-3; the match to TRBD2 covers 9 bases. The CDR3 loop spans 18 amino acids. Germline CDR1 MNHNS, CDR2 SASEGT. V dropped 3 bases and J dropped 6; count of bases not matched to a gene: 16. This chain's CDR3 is CASSEFSLLAGGGDTQYF. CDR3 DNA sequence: TGTGCCAGCAGTGAGTTCTCCTTACTAGCGGGTGGCGGGGATACGCAGTATTTT.

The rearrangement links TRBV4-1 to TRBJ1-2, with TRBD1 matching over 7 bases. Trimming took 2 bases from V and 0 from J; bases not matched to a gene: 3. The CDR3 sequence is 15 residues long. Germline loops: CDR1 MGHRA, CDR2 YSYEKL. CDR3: CASSQNQGANYGYTF. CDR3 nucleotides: TGCGCCAGCAGCCAAAACCAGGGGGCTAACTATGGCTACACCTTC.

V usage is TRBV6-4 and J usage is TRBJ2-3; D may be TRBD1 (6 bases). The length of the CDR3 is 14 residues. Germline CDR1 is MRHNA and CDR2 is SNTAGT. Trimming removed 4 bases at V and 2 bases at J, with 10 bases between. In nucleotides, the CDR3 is TGTGCCAGCAGTGCGGACAGTCCCACAGATACGCAGTATTTT. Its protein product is CASSADSPTDTQYF.

CDR3 in DNA: TGCGCCAGCAGCTGGGAACTAGCGGGGGGGCTCTCCTACGAGCAGTACTTC. The encoded protein is CASSWELAGGLSYEQYF. The chain combines TRBV5-1 with TRBJ2-7; 13 positions agree with TRBD2. The ends lost 3 bases at V and 0 bases at J; junction bases unmatched: 6. Germline V gives CDR1 SGHRS, CDR2 YFSETQ. The length of the CDR3 is 17 residues.

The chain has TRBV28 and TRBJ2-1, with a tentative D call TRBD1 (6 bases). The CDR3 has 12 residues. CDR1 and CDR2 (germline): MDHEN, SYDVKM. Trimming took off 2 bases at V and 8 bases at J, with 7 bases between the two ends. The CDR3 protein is CASSLGGDEQFF. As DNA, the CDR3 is TGTGCCAGCAGTTTAGGGGGCGATGAGCAGTTCTTC.

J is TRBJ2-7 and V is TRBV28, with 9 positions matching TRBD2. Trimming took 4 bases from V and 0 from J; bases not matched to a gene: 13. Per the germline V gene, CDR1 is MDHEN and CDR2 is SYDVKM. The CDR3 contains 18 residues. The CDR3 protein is CASSSPRPSGTLSYEQYF. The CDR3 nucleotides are TGTGCCAGCAGTTCCCCCCGTCCTAGCGGGACCCTCTCCTACGAGCAGTACTTC. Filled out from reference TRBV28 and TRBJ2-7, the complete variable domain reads DVKVTQSSRYLVKRTGEKVFLECVQDMDHENMFWYRQDPGLGLRLIYFSYDVKMKEKGDIPEGYSVSREKKERFSLILESASTNQTSMYLCASSSPRPSGTLSYEQYFGPGTRLTVT.

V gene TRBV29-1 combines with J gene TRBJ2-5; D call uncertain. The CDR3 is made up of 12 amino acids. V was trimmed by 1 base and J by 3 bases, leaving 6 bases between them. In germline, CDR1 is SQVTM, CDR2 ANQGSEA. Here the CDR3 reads CSVEGVEETQYF. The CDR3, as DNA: TGCAGCGTTGAAGGGGTAGAAGAGACCCAGTACTTC.

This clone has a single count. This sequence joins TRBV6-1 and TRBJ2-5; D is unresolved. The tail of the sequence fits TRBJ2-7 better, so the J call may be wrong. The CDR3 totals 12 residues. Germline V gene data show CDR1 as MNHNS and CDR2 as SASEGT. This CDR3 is CASSESVYEQYF. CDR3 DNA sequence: TGTGCCAGCAGTGAATCAGTCTACGAGCAGTACTTC.

The CDR3 region has the DNA TGTGCCAGCAGCGCGTCGGCCAAGAACACTGAAGCTTTCTTT. Amino acids: CASSASAKNTEAFF. J is TRBJ1-1 and V is TRBV9, with D unclear. Germline CDR1 and CDR2: SGDLS and YYNGEE. Trimming shortened V by 3 bases and J by 1 base, and 10 bases separated the two germline ends. The CDR3 is made up of 14 amino acids.

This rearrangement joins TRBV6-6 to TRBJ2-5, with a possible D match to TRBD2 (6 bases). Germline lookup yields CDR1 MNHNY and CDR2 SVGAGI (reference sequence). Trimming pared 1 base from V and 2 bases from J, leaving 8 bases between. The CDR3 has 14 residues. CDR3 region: CASSYYGGQETQYF. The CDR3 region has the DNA TGTGCCAGCAGTTACTACGGGGGACAAGAGACCCAGTACTTC.

CDR3 sequence: CASSIRAGDSYEQYF. The CDR3 bases are TGTGCCAGTAGTATCAGGGCGGGGGACTCCTACGAGCAGTACTTC. The chain is built from TRBV19 and TRBJ2-7, with 7 bases aligning to TRBD2. The CDR3 extends over 15 amino acids. V gave up 3 bases and J gave up 0 bases; unmatched junction bases: 5. Germline V gene data show CDR1 as LNHDA and CDR2 as SQIVND (reference sequence).

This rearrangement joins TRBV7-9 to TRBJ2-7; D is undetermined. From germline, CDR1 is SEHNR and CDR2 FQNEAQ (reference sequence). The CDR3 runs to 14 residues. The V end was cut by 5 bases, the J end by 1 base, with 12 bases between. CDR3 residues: CASSTHEWSYEQYF. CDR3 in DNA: TGTGCCAGCAGCACGCATGAGTGGTCCTACGAGCAGTACTTC.